The present T cell receptor beta chain was sequenced within a study of blood T cell repertoires in COVID-19. V shed 1 base and J shed 1 base, with 11 bases lying between them. Germline CDR1 MDHEN, CDR2 SYDVKM. This CDR3 has 16 residues. Produced via immunoSEQ multiplex PCR; TCRdb's table is partial and in-frame only. The sample includes about 100,000 clones, 60% to 85% of them seen just once. This rearrangement joins TRBV28 to TRBJ2-1, with a possible D match to TRBD2 (7 bases). The origin of this receptor is a man between 70 and 80 years old with acute or convalescent COVID-19. Sequencing input: peripheral blood. CDR3 residues: CASSLLGGASYNEQFF. CDR3 nucleotides: TGTGCCAGCAGTTTATTAGGGGGGGCGTCCTACAATGAGCAGTTCTTC.